This paragraph reports one T cell receptor (beta chain). Its antigen is not known. A modified ARM-PCR protocol with three rounds of nested PCR amplified TCRbeta. TCRdb analysed the multiplex PCR reads with MiXCR anew, one entry per CDR3 protein. The data hold approximately 110,000 distinct CDR3 sequences, with more than 60% observed a single time. The length of the CDR3 is 12 residues. V lost 7 bases, J lost 9 bases, and 16 bases lay in between. CDR1 DFQATT and CDR2 SNEGSKA come from the germline V gene (reference sequence). The data originate from a study of tumor and adjacent non-tumor tissue in lung cancer. Study-wide results and limits: Significantly higher TCR diversity was found in tumor than normal lung.

No cell sorting was done before RNA was extracted from the tissue. The rearrangement links TRBV20-1 to TRBJ2-1, with no clear D. This clonotype originated in a woman between 55 and 75 years old with non-small cell lung cancer. Source material: lung tumor tissue. The CDR3 DNA reads TGCAGTGTCACCGGCTGGTCCCTTGAGCAGTTCTTC. Translated: CSVTGWSLEQFF.